The source of this T cell receptor beta chain is a study of shared clonotypes between healthy human individuals. Study overall: Each donor's CD8 memory used one plate, CD8 naive two, each CD4 subset three.

Assay used: immunoSEQ multiplex PCR; TCRdb lists only in-frame clones, some missing. The sample contains 1,400,000 or so clones, about 98.5% of which appear only once. Splitting of CD4+ cells produced CD45RA+ naive and CD45RA-negative memory subsets. The CDR3 covers 15 residues. V was clipped by 4 bases and J by 4 bases, with 15 bases between them. CDR1 and CDR2 from the germline V gene are MNHNS and SASEGT. The chain uses TRBV6-1 and TRBJ2-3; D tentatively reads TRBD1 or TRBD2 (6 bases each). Sequenced material: naive CD4+ T cells sorted from blood. Documented subset: CD45RA+ positively selected. This TCR derives from a man aged 30-40 years in good health. This CDR3 is CASSVSVRGPDTQYF. The CDR3 DNA reads as TGTGCCAGCAGTGTCAGTGTCCGGGGGCCAGATACGCAGTATTTT.